The 26 T cell receptor beta chains in this list originate from one sample, sequenced in a study of blood T cell repertoires in COVID-19. Sequencing used immunoSEQ multiplex PCR; TCRdb keeps in-frame clones, though not all of them. This sample has about 260,000 clones, with 80% to 90% found just once. Sequenced: PBMCs or T cells enriched from blood (not recorded which). Source of these receptors: a woman in her late teens or twenties who had recovered from COVID-19.

This rearrangement joins TRBV3-1 (or the pseudogene TRBV3-2) to TRBJ2-1; TRBD2 matches at 8 bases. Germline V CDR1 and CDR2: LGHDT, YNNKEL (reference sequence). This CDR3 has 15 amino acids. V gave up 5 bases and J gave up 6 bases; unmatched junction bases: 9. CDR3 sequence: CASSNTGGNANEQFF. DNA of the CDR3: TGTGCCAGCAGCAATACGGGGGGGAACGCCAATGAGCAGTTCTTC.

This clone was counted a single time. The chain couples TRBV5-4 to TRBJ2-3; maybe TRBD2 (5 bases). Looked up from germline, CDR1 is SGHNT and CDR2 is YYREEE (reference sequence). This CDR3 region has 15 residues. V gave up 5 bases and J gave up 0 bases, with 13 bases separating them. The CDR3 loop reads CASRTGFTSTDTQYF. In DNA form, the CDR3 reads TGTGCCAGCAGGACGGGATTTACTAGCACAGATACGCAGTATTTT.

V and J are TRBV27 and TRBJ1-2; D might be TRBD1 (6 bases). This CDR3 contains 16 residues. Trimming removed 2 bases at V and 0 bases at J, with 13 bases between. Per the germline V gene, CDR1 is MNHEY and CDR2 is SMNVEV (reference sequence). CDR3 protein: CASSLRGHRANYGYTF. The CDR3 DNA reads TGTGCCAGCAGTTTACGGGGACACAGGGCTAACTATGGCTACACCTTC.

The chain is built from TRBV2 and TRBJ2-3; maybe TRBD2 (7 bases). Germline values: CDR1 SNHLY, CDR2 FYNNEI. The CDR3 length is 18 residues. The V gene lost 0 bases and the J gene lost 2 bases, with 18 bases spanning the gap. The CDR3 here is CASSEALDGRGLTDTQYF. The CDR3 DNA sequence: TGTGCCAGCAGTGAAGCGCTGGACGGGCGGGGGCTCACAGATACGCAGTATTTT.

This CDR3 reads CASSVGTGAGNTIYF. CDR3 nucleotide sequence: TGTGCCAGCAGCGTCGGGACAGGGGCTGGAAACACCATATATTTT. V usage is TRBV13 and J usage is TRBJ1-3, with 10 bases lining up with TRBD1. Germline loops: CDR1 PRHDT, CDR2 FYEKMQ (reference sequence). This CDR3 is built from 15 residues. J lost 2 bases, V lost 5 bases, and 3 bases had no gene match.

The chain couples TRBV28 to TRBJ2-1, with 12 bases matching TRBD2. CDR1 is MDHEN, CDR2 SYDVKM, per germline. Germline trimming cut 5 bases from V and 3 bases from J; bases unmatched to any gene: 5. The CDR3 is made up of 16 amino acids. The CDR3: CASSVPTSGGYNEQFF. In nucleotides, the CDR3 is TGTGCCAGCAGTGTCCCGACTAGCGGGGGCTACAATGAGCAGTTCTTC.

V is TRBV5-6 and J is TRBJ2-2; 8 bases match TRBD1. CDR3 length: 14 residues. Germline values: CDR1 SGHDT, CDR2 YYEEEE. The V gene end was trimmed by 4 bases and the J gene end by 6 bases; junction bases not matched to a gene: 5. Here the CDR3 DNA reads TGTGCCAGCAGCGGACAGGGTGGAGCCGGGGAGCTGTTTTTT. This sequence encodes CASSGQGGAGELFF. The whole variable domain, filled in from reference TRBV5-6 and TRBJ2-2, reads DAGVTQSPTHLIKTRGQQVTLRCSPKSGHDTVSWYQQALGQGPQFIFQYYEEEERQRGNFPDRFSGHQFPNYSSELNVNALLLGDSALYLCASSGQGGAGELFFGEGSRLTVL.

This chain uses TRBV5-4 with TRBJ2-1; 9 nucleotides align to TRBD1. This CDR3 region has 14 residues. Germline V lookup: CDR1 SGHNT, CDR2 YYREEE (reference sequence). J was trimmed by 3 bases and V by 7 bases; bases with no gene match: 5. The CDR3 nucleotides read TGTGCCAGCCACGGGGGACAGGGCTACAATGAGCAGTTCTTC. It is translated as CASHGGQGYNEQFF.

The chain combines TRBV11-2 with TRBJ2-3, with TRBD2 matching over 13 bases. This CDR3 contains 17 residues. The germline V gene has CDR1 SGHAT and CDR2 FQNNGV. The J segment lost 6 bases and the V segment lost 1 base, leaving 7 bases of the junction unmatched. The CDR3 protein is CASSLATGTSGEDTQYF. The CDR3 DNA reads TGTGCCAGCAGCTTAGCCACCGGGACTAGCGGGGAGGATACGCAGTATTTT. Full variable domain (rest looked up from reference TRBV11-2 and TRBJ2-3): EAGVAQSPRYKIIEKRQSVAFWCNPISGHATLYWYQQILGQGPKLLIQFQNNGVVDDSQLPKDRFSAERLKGVDSTLKIQPAKLEDSAVYLCASSLATGTSGEDTQYFGPGTRLTVL.

The J gene is TRBJ2-7, the V gene TRBV6-5; D may be TRBD2 (6 bases). The germline V and J ends were trimmed by 6 bases and 2 bases, with 11 bases remaining between them. CDR1 and CDR2 from the germline V gene are MNHEY and SVGAGI. The CDR3 has 13 residues. CDR3 DNA: TGTGCCAGCAGCGGGGACTCGACCTACGAGCAGTACTTC. Amino acid sequence: CASSGDSTYEQYF.

The chain employs TRBV29-1 and TRBJ2-5, with a tentative D call TRBD2 (7 bases). Germline CDR1 SQVTM, CDR2 ANQGSEA. Trimming took off 6 bases at V and 1 base at J, with 15 bases between the two ends. CDR3 length: 14 residues. The CDR3 sequence: CSVTRGGGQETQYF. The CDR3 DNA sequence: TGCAGCGTAACCAGGGGCGGGGGCCAAGAGACCCAGTACTTC.

Note on this clone: At one of its ends the junction is not consistent with the germline gene, which may arise from a read error. The chain recombines TRBV12-3 or TRBV12-4 with TRBJ1-1; D remains ambiguous. The CDR3 has 13 residues. CDR3 bases: TGTGCCGGCAGTTCCCGGGGGAACACTGAAGCTTTCTTT. Translated: CAGSSRGNTEAFF.

The rearrangement links TRBV6-1 to TRBJ1-1; no definite D call. CDR3 length: 14 residues. Trimming took 1 base from V and 8 from J, leaving 14 bases between them. Germline CDR1 is MNHNS and CDR2 is SASEGT. The CDR3 spells CASSEVGSSTEAFF. CDR3 in DNA: TGTGCCAGCAGTGAAGTGGGCAGCTCCACAGAAGCTTTCTTT.

A single count supports this clone. This chain links TRBV27 with TRBJ1-1, with D possibly being TRBD1 (5 bases). This CDR3 contains 13 residues. Trimming left V 6 bases short and J 0 bases short, with 8 bases between. Germline CDR1 and CDR2: MNHEY and SMNVEV (reference sequence). The CDR3: CASSRQLNTEAFF. CDR3 bases: TGTGCCAGCAGCAGACAGCTGAACACTGAAGCTTTCTTT.

This chain connects TRBV19 to TRBJ1-1, with TRBD1 matching over 8 bases. Germline V gives CDR1 LNHDA, CDR2 SQIVND (reference sequence). The CDR3 sequence is 15 residues long. V trimming: 6 bases; J trimming: 5 bases; junction bases outside the gene matches: 11. The CDR3 protein is CASRAMTGAHTEAFF. CDR3 nucleotide sequence: TGTGCCAGTAGGGCAATGACAGGGGCGCATACTGAAGCTTTCTTT.

This clone appeared once. The CDR3 here is CASSPTGTRRTDTQYF. CDR3 bases: TGTGCCAGCTCACCTACAGGGACTAGGCGCACAGATACGCAGTATTTT. The chain recombines TRBV18 with TRBJ2-3, with 8 nucleotides matching TRBD2. CDR3 length: 16 amino acids. The J segment lost 1 base and the V segment lost 3 bases, leaving 6 bases of the junction unmatched. Germline loops: CDR1 KGHSH, CDR2 LQKENI.

The V and J genes are TRBV7-8 and TRBJ1-1; D unresolved. This CDR3 has 14 residues. Germline lookup yields CDR1 SGHVS and CDR2 FQNEAQ. Deletions cut 0 bases from V and 1 base from J, with 6 bases between. CDR3 in DNA: TGTGCCAGCAGCTTAGCGAACTGGAACACTGAAGCTTTCTTT. Amino acids: CASSLANWNTEAFF.

V is TRBV3-1 (or the pseudogene TRBV3-2) and J is TRBJ2-1, with 12 nucleotides matching TRBD2. Germline lookup yields CDR1 LGHDT and CDR2 YNNKEL (reference sequence). This CDR3 region has 17 residues. V lost 0 bases, J lost 5 bases, and 5 bases stayed unmatched. As DNA, the CDR3 is TGTGCCAGCAGCCAAGATCCTAGCGGGGGGGTGGACAATGAGCAGTTCTTC. The encoded protein is CASSQDPSGGVDNEQFF.

The rearrangement links TRBV5-8 to TRBJ1-2; D is ambiguous. V was clipped by 1 base and J by 8 bases, with 15 bases between them. Germline-derived CDR1 and CDR2 are SGHTS and YDEGEE. The CDR3 sequence is 14 residues long. DNA for the CDR3: TGTGCCAGCAGCTTGACCGGCCTTGGGAGCGGCTACACCTTC. Amino acids: CASSLTGLGSGYTF.

The chain couples TRBV29-1 to TRBJ2-1; no clear D. Germline V gene data show CDR1 as SQVTM and CDR2 as ANQGSEA. Trimming left V 4 bases short and J 5 bases short, with 6 bases between. The CDR3 extends over 11 amino acids. In DNA, the CDR3 is TGCAGCGTTGCAGTGAACAATGAGCAGTTCTTC. Translated, it gives CSVAVNNEQFF.

This clone is a singleton in its sample. The J gene is TRBJ1-5, the V gene TRBV6-5; D uncertain. This CDR3 contains 13 residues. Germline-derived CDR1 and CDR2 are MNHEY and SVGAGI. Between the trimmed V and J ends, which lost 4 bases and 0 bases, there was a span of 4 bases. The CDR3 protein is CASSWSSNQPQHF. For the CDR3, the DNA is TGTGCCAGCAGTTGGAGTAGCAATCAGCCCCAGCATTTT.

The rearrangement joins TRBV6-5 to TRBJ1-1; D remains unclear. Deletions cut 5 bases from V and 0 bases from J, with 10 bases between. The germline CDR1 and CDR2 sequences are MNHEY and SVGAGI. The CDR3 has 14 residues. The CDR3 region has the DNA TGTGCCAGCAGTCCGTATGAGTTGAACACTGAAGCTTTCTTT. Protein: CASSPYELNTEAFF.

V gene TRBV15 combines with J gene TRBJ1-1; no clear D. V was shortened by 6 bases and J by 1 base, with 12 bases between the two germline ends. The length of the CDR3 is 14 residues. CDR1 LNHNV and CDR2 YYDKDF come from the germline V gene (reference sequence). CDR3: CATRNEVRNTEAFF. Here the CDR3 DNA reads TGTGCCACCAGAAACGAGGTGAGGAACACTGAAGCTTTCTTT.

With regard to this clone: The junction departs from the called germline gene at one end, perhaps through a read error. The V gene is TRBV19, the J gene TRBJ1-4; 8 nucleotides match TRBD1. CDR3 length equals 15 residues. Germline V lookup: CDR1 LNHDA, CDR2 SQIVND (reference sequence). CDR3 sequence (DNA): TGTGCCAGTAGTGTAGAAGGACAGGGCGGTGAAAAACTGTTTTTT. Its translation is CASSVEGQGGEKLFF.

This clone has just one count. The genes are TRBV5-1 and TRBJ1-2; 8 bases map to TRBD1. CDR1 and CDR2 (germline): SGHRS, YFSETQ. V lost 3 bases and J lost 0; bases outside the gene matches: 4. This CDR3 has 15 amino acids. CDR3 coding DNA: TGCGCCAGCAGCTCGACGACAGGGGCTAACTATGGCTACACCTTC. Amino acids: CASSSTTGANYGYTF.

This clone was observed a single time. This chain links TRBV27 with TRBJ2-7, with D tentatively TRBD2 (5 bases). The germline V and J ends were trimmed by 1 base and 3 bases, with 13 bases remaining between them. The length of the CDR3 is 15 residues. The germline V gene encodes CDR1 MNHEY and CDR2 SMNVEV (reference sequence). The CDR3 DNA is TGTGCCAGCAGTTTATTCCGGGATAGGGACTACGAGCAGTACTTC. Translated, it gives CASSLFRDRDYEQYF.